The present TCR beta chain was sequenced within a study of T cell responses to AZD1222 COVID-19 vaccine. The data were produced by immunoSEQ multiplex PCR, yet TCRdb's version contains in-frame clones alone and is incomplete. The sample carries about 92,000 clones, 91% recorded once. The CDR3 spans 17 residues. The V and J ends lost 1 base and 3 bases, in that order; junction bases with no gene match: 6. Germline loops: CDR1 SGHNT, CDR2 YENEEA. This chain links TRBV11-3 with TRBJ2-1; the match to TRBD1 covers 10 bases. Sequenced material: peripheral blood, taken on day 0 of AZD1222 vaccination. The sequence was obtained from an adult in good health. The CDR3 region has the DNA TGTGCCAGCAGCTTAGGGGCGGGGACAGGGGTCTACAATGAGCAGTTCTTC. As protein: CASSLGAGTGVYNEQFF.